Following are 26 T cell receptor beta chains from one sample sequenced in a study of T cells in tuberculosis. The protocol was immunoSEQ multiplex PCR, while the TCRdb copy is restricted to in-frame clones and leaves out a portion. The sample has about 40,000 clones, around 94% seen once; the top ten hold about 4.5%. Time point described: new active TB diagnosis, blood taken before or within 7 days of starting treatment. This material consisted of PBMCs, taken at tuberculosis diagnosis. The receptors originated from an adult with tuberculosis.

V and J are TRBV18 and TRBJ1-2; D is uncertain. The V and J ends lost 4 bases and 4 bases respectively, with 10 bases between them. There are 13 residues in the CDR3. The germline V gene has CDR1 KGHSH and CDR2 LQKENI. In nucleotides, the CDR3 is TGTGCCAGCTCACTAAGAGACACCTATGGCTACACCTTC. Amino acids: CASSLRDTYGYTF. The full variable domain, completed using reference TRBV18 and TRBJ1-2, is NAGVMQNPRHLVRRRGQEARLRCSPMKGHSHVYWYRQLPEEGLKFMVYLQKENIIDESGMPKERFSAEFPKEGPSILRIQQVVRGDSAAYFCASSLRDTYGYTFGSGTRLTVV.

The J gene is TRBJ2-7, the V gene TRBV7-2; 7 nucleotides match TRBD2. CDR3 length equals 15 residues. Germline-derived CDR1 and CDR2 are SGHTA and FQGNSA. V was clipped by 0 bases and J by 1 base; unmatched bases: 3. CDR3 protein: CASSLALAVSYEQYF. DNA of the CDR3: TGTGCCAGCAGCTTAGCCCTAGCGGTATCCTACGAGCAGTACTTC. Full variable domain (remainder filled in from reference TRBV7-2 and TRBJ2-7): GAGVSQSPSNKVTEKGKDVELRCDPISGHTALYWYRQSLGQGLEFLIYFQGNSAPDKSGLPSDRFSAERTGGSVSTLTIQRTQQEDSAVYLCASSLALAVSYEQYFGPGTRLTVT.

By share, this clone counts as medium-sized (0.01 to 0.1%). The V call is TRBV6-1, the J call TRBJ1-6, with 7 bases identical to TRBD1. From germline, CDR1 is MNHNS and CDR2 SASEGT. V shed 4 bases and J 10 bases; nucleotides not matched to a gene: 13. This CDR3 region has 16 residues. Here the CDR3 DNA reads TGTGCCAGCAGTGGGACAGGTTTTGGGGGGTACTCACCCCTCCACTTT. This translates into CASSGTGFGGYSPLHF.

The chain is built from TRBV2 and TRBJ2-2, with 10 bases identical to TRBD2. The CDR3 covers 15 residues. CDR1 and CDR2 from the germline V gene are SNHLY and FYNNEI. Germline trimming cut 5 bases from V and 7 bases from J; bases unmatched to any gene: 7. The CDR3 DNA follows: TGTGCCAGCAGTCCCCGGAGCGGGGGGGTCGGGGAGCTGTTTTTT. Protein: CASSPRSGGVGELFF.

J is TRBJ2-7 and V is TRBV18, with D possibly being TRBD2 (5 bases). The CDR3 totals 17 residues. Germline assignment: CDR1 KGHSH and CDR2 LQKENI. V shed 1 base and J shed 7 bases, with 23 bases lying between them. The CDR3 nucleotides are TGTGCCAGCTCACCACAATCTGGCGGATCACTGACGGGGGAGCAGTACTTC. This gives the protein CASSPQSGGSLTGEQYF.

In nucleotides, the CDR3 is TGTGCCAGCAGCGCACAAACCAGGGGAACGAACACCGGGGAGCTGTTTTTT. Its protein is CASSAQTRGTNTGELFF. V gene TRBV9 combines with J gene TRBJ2-2, with a tentative D call TRBD1 (6 bases). The CDR3 sequence is 17 residues long. The V end was cut by 3 bases, the J end by 0 bases, with 15 bases between. In germline, CDR1 is SGDLS, CDR2 YYNGEE.

The chain combines TRBV25-1 with TRBJ2-3; 8 bases are a match to TRBD1. Germline-derived CDR1 and CDR2 are MGHDK and SYGVNS. The CDR3 is made up of 16 amino acids. Germline trimming cut 3 bases from V and 2 bases from J; bases unmatched to any gene: 7. The CDR3 DNA is TGTGCCAGCAGTGATGGTCGGCAGGGGGCCACAGATACGCAGTATTTT. Its protein is CASSDGRQGATDTQYF.

V is TRBV19 and J is TRBJ2-3; TRBD2 might be the D (5 bases). The CDR3 consists of 14 residues. Looked up from germline, CDR1 is LNHDA and CDR2 is SQIVND (reference sequence). The germline V and J ends were trimmed by 6 bases and 1 base, with 11 bases remaining between them. For the CDR3, the DNA is TGTGCCAGTAGAACTAGTTCAGGCACAGATACGCAGTATTTT. Translating gives CASRTSSGTDTQYF.

The gene calls are TRBV5-5 and TRBJ1-6, with D perhaps TRBD1 (5 bases). The germline V and J ends were trimmed by 2 bases and 0 bases, with 9 bases remaining between them. This CDR3 is built from 16 residues. Germline values: CDR1 SGHKS, CDR2 YYEKEE (reference sequence). The CDR3 DNA reads as TGTGCCAGCAGCTTCCGGGGGAACTCCTATAATTCACCCCTCCACTTT. Encoded protein: CASSFRGNSYNSPLHF.

The chain is built from TRBV4-1 and TRBJ1-1; no reliable D call. With 4 bases removed from V and 11 bases from J, the gap between germline ends came to 20 bases. The CDR3 covers 14 residues. The germline CDR1 and CDR2 sequences are MGHRA and YSYEKL. The CDR3, as DNA: TGCGCCAGCAGCCGCAACCGGGATTTTGGGTGGGCTTTCTTT. Amino acid sequence: CASSRNRDFGWAFF.

The chain joins TRBV5-1 to TRBJ1-4, with 8 bases aligning to TRBD1. With V trimmed by 6 bases and J by 0 bases, 10 bases remained unmatched. Germline V CDR1 and CDR2: SGHRS, YFSETQ. This CDR3 comprises 17 residues. The CDR3 loop reads CASTPGTGLATNEKLFF. The CDR3 region has the DNA TGCGCCAGCACCCCCGGGACAGGACTAGCAACTAATGAAAAACTGTTTTTT.

The CDR3 loop reads CASTIGLSATNEKLFF. CDR3 DNA: TGTGCCAGCACTATCGGACTATCCGCAACTAATGAAAAACTGTTTTTT. The V and J genes are TRBV7-9 and TRBJ1-4; D gene unclear. The ends were cut back, 7 bases at V and 0 bases at J, with 15 bases in the middle. Germline V gene sequence: CDR1 SEHNR, CDR2 FQNEAQ (reference sequence). This CDR3 has 16 amino acids.

The V gene is TRBV6-5, the J gene TRBJ1-1; D is uncertain. Per the germline V gene, CDR1 is MNHEY and CDR2 is SVGAGI. This CDR3 is 13 amino acids long. Trimming took off 0 bases at V and 1 base at J, with 3 bases between the two ends. The CDR3 bases are TGTGCCAGCAGTTACTCTCGGAACACTGAAGCTTTCTTT. Residues: CASSYSRNTEAFF.

The rearrangement joins TRBV11-3 to TRBJ2-6; 9 positions match TRBD1. Germline CDR1 and CDR2: SGHNT and YENEEA. With 2 bases clipped from V and 3 bases from J, the junction kept 5 bases outside the gene matches. CDR3 length: 17 amino acids. The CDR3 DNA is TGTGCCAGCAGCTTAAAACAGGGGGCGCTTGGGGCCAACGTCCTGACTTTC. Protein: CASSLKQGALGANVLTF.

This clone was seen only once. The genes are TRBV5-4 and TRBJ1-6; the D gene is possibly TRBD1 (5 bases). V was pared by 3 bases and J by 7 bases, with 17 bases between. Germline CDR1 SGHNT, CDR2 YYREEE (reference sequence). CDR3 length: 16 residues. The CDR3 is CASSSAVQGGNSPLHF. Written as DNA, the CDR3 is TGTGCCAGCAGCTCTGCCGTGCAGGGCGGCAATTCACCCCTCCACTTT.

The V call is TRBV27, the J call TRBJ1-2; D unclear. Germline CDR1 reads MNHEY; CDR2 reads SMNVEV (reference sequence). This CDR3 is built from 12 residues. V gave up 5 bases and J gave up 7 bases, with 11 bases separating them. This chain's CDR3 is CASSPVSGGYTF. The CDR3 nucleotides read TGTGCCAGCAGTCCCGTCAGTGGTGGCTACACCTTC.

The CDR3 region is CASSEGGRKRYGYTF. The CDR3 DNA is TGTGCCAGCAGTGAAGGAGGCAGGAAAAGATATGGCTACACCTTC. V and J are TRBV25-1 and TRBJ1-2; D gene uncertain. The germline V gene encodes CDR1 MGHDK and CDR2 SYGVNS. The ends were cut back, 2 bases at V and 5 bases at J, with 15 bases in the middle. This CDR3 region has 15 residues.

This clone has more than one count but fewer than ten. The chain joins TRBV7-6 to TRBJ2-3; D possibly corresponds to TRBD1 (5 bases). V gave up 1 base and J gave up 6 bases, with 14 bases separating them. The CDR3 has 15 amino acids. Germline V CDR1 and CDR2: SGHVS, FNYEAQ. The CDR3 bases are TGTGCCAGCAGCTTAGGTCAGGGCCCCATGGATACGCAGTATTTT. This codes for CASSLGQGPMDTQYF. Complete variable domain (other parts from reference TRBV7-6 and TRBJ2-3): GAGVSQSPRYKVTKRGQDVALRCDPISGHVSLYWYRQALGQGPEFLTYFNYEAQQDKSGLPNDRFSAERPEGSISTLTIQRTEQRDSAMYRCASSLGQGPMDTQYFGPGTRLTVL.

This sequence joins TRBV5-1 and TRBJ2-7; no reliable D call. CDR3 size: 15 residues. V was cut by 1 base and J by 5 bases, with 16 bases left in between. Germline V lookup: CDR1 SGHRS, CDR2 YFSETQ. CDR3 nucleotides: TGCGCCAGCAGCTTGACCGGAGCCGACCGGAACGAGCAGTACTTC. It translates to CASSLTGADRNEQYF.

The gene calls are TRBV6-5 and TRBJ2-1; a weak D match, TRBD1 (6 bases). The CDR3 runs to 14 residues. In germline, CDR1 is MNHEY, CDR2 SVGAGI. Trimming pared 4 bases from V and 6 bases from J, leaving 13 bases between. The CDR3 region has the DNA TGTGCCAGCAGTTTGAGGGGGACGGGCAATGAGCAGTTCTTC. It encodes CASSLRGTGNEQFF.

V and J are TRBV9 and TRBJ2-7, with TRBD2 as a possible D gene (6 bases). Trimming left V 1 base short and J 4 bases short, with 27 bases between. The germline gives CDR1 SGDLS, CDR2 YYNGEE. This CDR3 contains 19 residues. The DNA for the CDR3 is TGTGCCAGCAGCGTAATAATCCCCACGATGGGGAGGTTCGCGTACGAGCAGTACTTC. Its protein product is CASSVIIPTMGRFAYEQYF.

V and J are TRBV5-1 and TRBJ2-2; TRBD1 matches at 9 bases. In germline, CDR1 is SGHRS, CDR2 YFSETQ. The CDR3 contains 15 residues. Trimming removed 4 bases from V and 4 bases from J; junction bases left unmatched: 5. The CDR3 spells CASSLGTGITGELFF. The CDR3 DNA reads as TGCGCCAGCAGCCTTGGGACAGGGATCACCGGGGAGCTGTTTTTT.

This sequence joins TRBV7-9 and TRBJ1-1; D remains unclear. Germline values: CDR1 SEHNR, CDR2 FQNEAQ (reference sequence). Trimming left V 1 base short and J 0 bases short, with 6 bases between. The CDR3 totals 14 residues. CDR3 protein: CASSLGLMNTEAFF. DNA of the CDR3: TGTGCCAGCAGCTTAGGGCTGATGAACACTGAAGCTTTCTTT. Full variable domain (rest looked up from reference TRBV7-9 and TRBJ1-1): DTGVSQNPRHKITKRGQNVTFRCDPISEHNRLYWYRQTLGQGPEFLTYFQNEAQLEKSRLLSDRFSAERPKGSFSTLEIQRTEQGDSAMYLCASSLGLMNTEAFFGQGTRLTVV.

The chain joins TRBV19 to TRBJ1-5; D remains ambiguous. V lost 5 bases and J lost 4, with 12 bases in between. CDR3 length equals 14 residues. Germline V gene sequence: CDR1 LNHDA, CDR2 SQIVND (reference sequence). The CDR3 loop reads CASSFGRGNQPQHF. CDR3 DNA sequence: TGTGCCAGTAGTTTCGGACGGGGAAATCAGCCCCAGCATTTT. The whole variable domain, filled in from reference TRBV19 and TRBJ1-5, reads DGGITQSPKYLFRKEGQNVTLSCEQNLNHDAMYWYRQDPGQGLRLIYYSQIVNDFQKGDIAEGYSVSREKKESFPLTVTSAQKNPTAFYLCASSFGRGNQPQHFGDGTRLSIL.

The chain uses TRBV11-2 and TRBJ1-6; 9 nucleotides align to TRBD1. J gave up 6 bases and V 5 bases, and 5 bases lay outside the gene matches. The CDR3 is 15 amino acids. Germline V gene lookup returns CDR1 SGHAT and CDR2 FQNNGV. This CDR3 is CASSPTGGFNSPLHF. CDR3 DNA: TGTGCCAGCAGCCCCACAGGGGGCTTTAATTCACCCCTCCACTTT. The full variable domain, in which reference TRBV11-2 and TRBJ1-6 provide the parts outside the CDR3, is EAGVAQSPRYKIIEKRQSVAFWCNPISGHATLYWYQQILGQGPKLLIQFQNNGVVDDSQLPKDRFSAERLKGVDSTLKIQPAKLEDSAVYLCASSPTGGFNSPLHFGNGTRLTVT.

The CDR3 nucleotides read TGTGCCAGCAGCCACAGGGGGGTATCGAACACCGGGGAGCTGTTTTTT. Its protein product is CASSHRGVSNTGELFF. The chain carries TRBV11-1 and TRBJ2-2; 8 nucleotides match TRBD1. Trimming at V came to 5 bases and at J to 0 bases, leaving 5 bases not matched to a gene. CDR1 and CDR2 (germline): SGHAT, FQDESV (reference sequence). CDR3 length equals 16 residues.